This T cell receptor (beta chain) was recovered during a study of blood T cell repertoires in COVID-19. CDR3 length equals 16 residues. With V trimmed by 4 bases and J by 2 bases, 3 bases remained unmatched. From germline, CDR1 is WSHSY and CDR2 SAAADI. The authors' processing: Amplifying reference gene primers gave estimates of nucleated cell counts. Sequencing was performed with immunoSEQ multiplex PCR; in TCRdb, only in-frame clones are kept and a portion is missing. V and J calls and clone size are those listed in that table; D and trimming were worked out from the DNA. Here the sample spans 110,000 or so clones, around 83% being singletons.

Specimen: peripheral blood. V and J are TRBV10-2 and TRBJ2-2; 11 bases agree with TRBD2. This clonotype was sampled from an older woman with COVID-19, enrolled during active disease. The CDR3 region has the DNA TGCGCCAGCAGTGGGCTAGCGGGGGGCAACACCGGGGAGCTGTTTTTT. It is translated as CASSGLAGGNTGELFF.